The sequence of this T cell receptor (beta chain) was determined in a study of vaccination and CD4 T cells after COVID-19. About this clonotype itself: Its target is not known.

This sample's treatment: roughly 10-day PBMC culture with coronavirus spike peptide pools or control peptides (ViraFEST assay). The CDR3 has 14 residues. Germline CDR1 reads DFQATT; CDR2 reads SNEGSKA (reference sequence). V gave up 0 bases and J gave up 6 bases; unmatched junction bases: 4. Oncomine TCR Beta short-read sequencing was applied to DNA from cultured CD4+ T cells. MiXCR, run by TCRdb on the PCR reads, gives a single entry per CDR3 protein. The sample gives about 15,000 distinct CDR3 sequences, 51% of which show up once; roughly 13% is in the top ten. V usage is TRBV20-1 and J usage is TRBJ2-2; 7 bases map to TRBD1. Sequenced input: CD4+ T cells from blood, cultured in vitro. This TCR was sampled from a human donor who had recovered from COVID-19. CDR3: CSARDPTGAGELFF. CDR3 bases: TGCAGTGCTAGAGATCCCACAGGGGCCGGGGAGCTGTTTTTT.